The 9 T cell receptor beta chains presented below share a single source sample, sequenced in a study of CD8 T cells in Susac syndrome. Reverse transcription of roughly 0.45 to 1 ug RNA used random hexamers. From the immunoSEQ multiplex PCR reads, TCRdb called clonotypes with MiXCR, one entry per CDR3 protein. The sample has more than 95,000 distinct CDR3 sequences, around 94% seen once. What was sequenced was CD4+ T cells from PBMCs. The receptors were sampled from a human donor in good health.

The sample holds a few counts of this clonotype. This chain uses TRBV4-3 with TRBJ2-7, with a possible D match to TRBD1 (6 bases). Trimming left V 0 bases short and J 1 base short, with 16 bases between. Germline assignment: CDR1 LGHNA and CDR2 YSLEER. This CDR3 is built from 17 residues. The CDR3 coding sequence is TGCGCCAGCAGCCAAGAAGGACGGGGACACCCGTCCTACGAGCAGTACTTC. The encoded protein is CASSQEGRGHPSYEQYF.

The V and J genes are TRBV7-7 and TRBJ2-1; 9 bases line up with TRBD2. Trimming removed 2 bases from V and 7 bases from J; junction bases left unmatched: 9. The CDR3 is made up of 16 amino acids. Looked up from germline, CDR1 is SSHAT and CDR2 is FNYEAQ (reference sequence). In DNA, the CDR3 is TGTGCCAGCAGCTTACTCGGCGGGAGGGCGCATAATGAGCAGTTCTTC. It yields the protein CASSLLGGRAHNEQFF.

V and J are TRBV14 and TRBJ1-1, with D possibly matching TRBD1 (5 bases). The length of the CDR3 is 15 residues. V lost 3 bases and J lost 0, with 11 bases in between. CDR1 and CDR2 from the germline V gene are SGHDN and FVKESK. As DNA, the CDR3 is TGTGCCAGCAGCCACAGGGACCTCTTGAACACTGAAGCTTTCTTT. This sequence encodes CASSHRDLLNTEAFF.

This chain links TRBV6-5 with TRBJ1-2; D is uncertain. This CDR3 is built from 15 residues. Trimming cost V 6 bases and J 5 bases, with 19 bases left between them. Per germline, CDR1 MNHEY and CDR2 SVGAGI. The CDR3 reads CASSLDPSLDYGYTF. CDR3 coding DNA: TGTGCCAGCAGCTTGGACCCTTCTCTGGATTATGGCTACACCTTC.

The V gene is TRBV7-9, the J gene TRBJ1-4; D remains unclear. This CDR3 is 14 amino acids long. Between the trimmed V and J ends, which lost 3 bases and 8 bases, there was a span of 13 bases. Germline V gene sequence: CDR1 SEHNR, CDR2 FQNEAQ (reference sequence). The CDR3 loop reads CASSFNPVEEKLFF. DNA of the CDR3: TGTGCCAGCAGCTTTAATCCCGTGGAGGAAAAACTGTTTTTT.

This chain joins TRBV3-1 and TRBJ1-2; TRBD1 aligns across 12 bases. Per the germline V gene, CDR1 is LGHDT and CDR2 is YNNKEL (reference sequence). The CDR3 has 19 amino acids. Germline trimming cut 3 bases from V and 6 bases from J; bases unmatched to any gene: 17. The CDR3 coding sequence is TGTGCCAGCAGCCATGATAGTCCGGGACAGGGGGCTCTAAACCATGGCTACACCTTC. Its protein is CASSHDSPGQGALNHGYTF.

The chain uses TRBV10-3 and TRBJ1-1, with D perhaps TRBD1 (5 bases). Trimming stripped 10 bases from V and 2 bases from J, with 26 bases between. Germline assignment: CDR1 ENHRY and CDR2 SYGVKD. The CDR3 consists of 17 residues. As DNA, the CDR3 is TGTGCCACCTCCACTCATGTGGGGGAGGCTTCAAACACTGAAGCTTTCTTT. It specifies CATSTHVGEASNTEAFF.

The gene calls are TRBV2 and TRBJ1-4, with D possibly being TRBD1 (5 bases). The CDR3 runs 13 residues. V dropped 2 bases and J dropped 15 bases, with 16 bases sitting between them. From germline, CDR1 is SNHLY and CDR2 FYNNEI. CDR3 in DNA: TGTGCCAGCAGTGAATCAGGTCAGGGTTCGGTGTTTTTT. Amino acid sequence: CASSESGQGSVFF. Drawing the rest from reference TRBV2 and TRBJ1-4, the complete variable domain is EPEVTQTPSHQVTQMGQEVILRCVPISNHLYFYWYRQILGQKVEFLVSFYNNEISEKSEIFDDQFSVERPDGSNFTLKIRSTKLEDSAMYFCASSESGQGSVFFGSGTQLSVL.

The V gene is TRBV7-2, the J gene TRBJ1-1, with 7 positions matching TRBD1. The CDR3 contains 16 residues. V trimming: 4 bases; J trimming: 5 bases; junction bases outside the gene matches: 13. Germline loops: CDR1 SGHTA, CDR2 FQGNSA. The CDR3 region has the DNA TGTGCCAGCAGCTCTGTTAATTCGCTGACAGGGACTGAAGCTTTCTTT. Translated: CASSSVNSLTGTEAFF.